This TCR beta chain was obtained from a study of Ad26.COV2.S vaccination and SARS-CoV-2 variants. Study context: Donor was one of the participants in the Ad26.COV2.S arm of the COV1001 trial. The study, taken as a whole, reports: Among vaccine recipients, spike-specific TCR breadth exceeded that of placebo recipients. After vaccination, substantial breadth of spike-specific CD8+ and CD4+ responses was reported.

The V end was cut by 3 bases, the J end by 9 bases, with 13 bases between. In germline, CDR1 is SGHDT, CDR2 YYEEEE. The CDR3 consists of 14 residues. Sequencing was performed with immunoSEQ multiplex PCR; in TCRdb, only in-frame clones are kept and a portion is missing. The sample lists around 400,000 clones; 83% were seen once. As to this clone: Its antigen is undetermined.

Treatment denoted: 15 to 20 received Ad26.COV2.S at low or high dose, single or two shots; about 5 received placebo; per-sample allocation not given. The investigators took samples on day 63 after the first vaccine or placebo injection. Adults aged 18-55 years in Boston included the donor. This rearrangement joins TRBV5-6 to TRBJ1-6; D uncertain. Sequencing used peripheral blood, obtained in a trial of Ad26.COV2.S vaccine versus placebo. The receptor comes from a person aged 18-60 years who received the Ad26.COV2.S COVID-19 vaccine or a placebo. The CDR3 DNA is TGTGCCAGCAGCTGGGCCGACATGGGTTCACCCCTCCACTTT. It is translated as CASSWADMGSPLHF. The full variable domain, completed using reference TRBV5-6 and TRBJ1-6, is DAGVTQSPTHLIKTRGQQVTLRCSPKSGHDTVSWYQQALGQGPQFIFQYYEEEERQRGNFPDRFSGHQFPNYSSELNVNALLLGDSALYLCASSWADMGSPLHFGNGTRLTVT.